The 3 T cell receptor beta chains below were found in one sample sequenced in a study of T cell responses to AZD1222 COVID-19 vaccine (dated by TCRdb to about 2021). Taken with the paper, the label for time point translates to: about 28 days (+/-7) after the second vaccine dose. To prepare the library, the immunoSEQ multiplex PCR assay was applied. TCRdb's version of the immuneACCESS table is confined to in-frame rearrangements and falls short of the full clone set. An unresolved V gene accounts for under half of the shortfall where checked; the remainder is of unknown origin. Across this sample there are about 170,000 clones, with about 83% seen only once. The ten largest make up 0.85% to 1.2% of the sample. Source: peripheral blood, taken 28 days after the second AZD1222 dose. These receptor sequences come from an adult who received the AZD1222 COVID-19 vaccine.

This sequence joins TRBV29-1 and TRBJ2-7, with TRBD1 identical over 7 bases. CDR1 SQVTM and CDR2 ANQGSEA come from the germline V gene. This CDR3 spans 12 amino acids. Trimming removed 7 bases from V and 0 bases from J; junction bases left unmatched: 3. The DNA for the CDR3 is TGCAGCGCCTGGGACAGCTCCTACGAGCAGTACTTC. It specifies CSAWDSSYEQYF.

The chain recombines TRBV7-9 with TRBJ1-3, with 10 bases aligning to TRBD1. This CDR3 has 18 amino acids. V shed 3 bases, J shed 0 bases, and the junction held 8 bases outside the gene matches. In germline, CDR1 is SEHNR, CDR2 FQNEAQ (reference sequence). CDR3 nucleotides: TGTGCCAGCAGCTTTGAAGTCGGGACAGGGGCCTCTGGAAACACCATATATTTT. Translating it yields CASSFEVGTGASGNTIYF.

The V and J genes are TRBV19 and TRBJ1-5, with 7 bases identical to TRBD1. The V gene end was trimmed by 4 bases and the J gene end by 6 bases; junction bases not matched to a gene: 9. This CDR3 has 15 residues. From germline, CDR1 is LNHDA and CDR2 SQIVND (reference sequence). The CDR3 is CASSTPTGISQPQHF. The CDR3 DNA reads as TGTGCCAGTAGTACACCGACAGGGATCAGTCAGCCCCAGCATTTT.